This TCR beta chain originates from a study of blood T cell repertoires in COVID-19 (dated by TCRdb to the early 2020s). Regarding the research as a whole: Samples covering the acute and convalescent phases of COVID-19 were provided by collaborators in the United States, Italy and Spain. The prospective study material was composed of cDNA or gDNA derived from T cells, B-cell-depleted T cells, or PBMCs. Where available, HLA class I and class II types were obtained from metadata supplied by the sample provider rather than from assay-based typing. A freely available public database, intended as a resource for researchers studying the immune response to SARS-CoV-2, is where the repertoires were released. Deeply sampled blood TCRbeta repertoires from subjects exposed to, actively infected with, or recovered from COVID-19 were included in the dataset. Sample metadata almost always included a de-identified subject ID, COVID-19 status, age in years and sex. Samples came from the ongoing ImmuneRACE study (first 160 participants) plus 1,254 subjects from 6 global collaborators.

The paper as a whole reports these results and caveats: The quantity of clinical and demographic metadata differed by source and by participant and was supplied without curation.

TCRbeta CDR3 regions were amplified from genomic DNA by means of the immunoSEQ Assay, a bias-controlled multiplex PCR. From the authors' description of their analysis: Nucleated cell counts per sample were estimated from amplification of reference gene primers within the assay. Sequence reads were collapsed and filtered to measure the absolute abundance of every unique TCRbeta CDR3 rearrangement. For each sample, productive Simpson clonality was calculated as the square root of Simpson's diversity index across productive rearrangements. The table was pulled from immuneACCESS by TCRdb, which kept in-frame rearrangements only. Such tables lose some clones; where checked, under half of the loss comes from unresolved V genes, and the rest has no known cause. The V and J calls and clone size come from that table; D and trimming were worked out from the DNA. The sample has around 170,000 clones on record, about 88% of them singletons. The ten top clones hold roughly an eighth of the sample.

Each collaborating institution followed its own protocols to collect whole blood in K2EDTA tubes. Collaborator samples were shipped for TCRbeta analysis as frozen whole blood, isolated PBMCs, or DNA extracted from either sample type. Turning to this clone: Its antigen is currently not known. Nothing much larger sits one base from this clone, and base qualities are not available.

CDR1 and CDR2, looked up from the germline V gene, are SGHRS and YFSETQ. From V the trimming removes 0 bases and from J it removes 1 base, while the gene matches leave 6 bases of the junction unaccounted for. Including cysteine and phenylalanine, the CDR3 has 16 amino acids. The sequence is cut down to CDR3 DNA, 48 bases in frame from base 1. The receptor comes from a young man with active or convalescent COVID-19. The rearrangement joined TRBV5-1 to TRBJ1-1; 7 bases in the junction line up with TRBD1. Sequencing was carried out using peripheral blood. The sequenced DNA: TGCGCCAGCAGCTTGGGGGCCGGGACAGCGAACACTGAAGCTTTCTTT. The encoded protein is CASSLGAGTANTEAFF.